This T cell receptor (beta chain) was sequenced for a study of cytotoxic CD8 clonotypes in ibrutinib-treated CLL. Overall study results and limits: Having risen at ibrutinib response, clonality had fallen back toward baseline by progression. Public clonotypes, found uncommonly, either contracted or stayed stable on treatment. Sustained-remission and progressing patients had different sampling times.

PBMCs that had been cryopreserved were the source of about 2 micrograms of genomic DNA for TCR beta libraries. A remark on this clone: Its antigen is currently unknown.

The ends were cut back, 6 bases at V and 7 bases at J, with 9 bases in the middle. The length of the CDR3 is 12 residues. CDR1 is MGHDK, CDR2 SYGVNS, per germline. Assay: immunoSEQ multiplex PCR; the TCRdb copy retains only in-frame clones and omits some. The sample has approximately 300,000 clones, almost 80% seen once. This TCR derives from a human donor with chronic lymphocytic leukemia. The sample in question was PBMCs, obtained before ibrutinib treatment. The rearrangement links TRBV25-1 to TRBJ1-4; D ambiguous. The CDR3 region is CASRVGGEKLFF. Here the CDR3 DNA reads TGTGCCAGCAGGGTTGGCGGTGAAAAACTGTTTTTT.